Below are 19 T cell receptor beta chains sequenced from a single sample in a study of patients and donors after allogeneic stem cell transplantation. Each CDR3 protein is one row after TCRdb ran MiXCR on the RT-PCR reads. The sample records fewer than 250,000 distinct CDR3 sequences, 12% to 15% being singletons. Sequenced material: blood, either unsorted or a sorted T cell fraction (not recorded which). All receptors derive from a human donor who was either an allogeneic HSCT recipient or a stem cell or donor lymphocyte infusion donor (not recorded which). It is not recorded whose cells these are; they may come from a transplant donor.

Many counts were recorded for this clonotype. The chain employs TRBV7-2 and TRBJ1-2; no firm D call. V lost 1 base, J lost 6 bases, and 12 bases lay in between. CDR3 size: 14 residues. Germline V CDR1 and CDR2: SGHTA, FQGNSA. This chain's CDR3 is CASSLGVQLDGYTF. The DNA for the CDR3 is TGTGCCAGCAGCTTAGGCGTACAGCTGGATGGCTACACCTTC.

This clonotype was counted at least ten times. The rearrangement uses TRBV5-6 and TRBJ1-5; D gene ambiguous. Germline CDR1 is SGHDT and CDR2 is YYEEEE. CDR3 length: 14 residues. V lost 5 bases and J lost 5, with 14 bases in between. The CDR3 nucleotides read TGTGCCAGCAGTTTTGGGCAGCAGTATCAGCCCCAGCATTTT. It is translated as CASSFGQQYQPQHF.

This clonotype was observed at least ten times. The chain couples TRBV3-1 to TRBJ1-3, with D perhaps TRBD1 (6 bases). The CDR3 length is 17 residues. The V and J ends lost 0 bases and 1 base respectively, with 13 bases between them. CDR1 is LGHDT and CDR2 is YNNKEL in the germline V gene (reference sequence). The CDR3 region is CASSQEMGGISGNTIYF. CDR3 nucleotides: TGTGCCAGCAGCCAAGAGATGGGGGGCATTTCTGGAAACACCATATATTTT.

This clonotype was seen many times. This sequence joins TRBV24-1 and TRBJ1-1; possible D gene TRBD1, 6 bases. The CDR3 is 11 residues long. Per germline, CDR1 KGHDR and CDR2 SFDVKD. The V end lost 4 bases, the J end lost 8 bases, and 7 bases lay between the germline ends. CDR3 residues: CATSEGTEAFF. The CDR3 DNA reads TGTGCCACCAGTGAAGGGACAGAAGCTTTCTTT.

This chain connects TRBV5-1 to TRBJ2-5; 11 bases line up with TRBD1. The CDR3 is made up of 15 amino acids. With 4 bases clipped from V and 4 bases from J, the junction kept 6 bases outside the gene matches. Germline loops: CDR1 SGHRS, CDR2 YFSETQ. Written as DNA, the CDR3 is TGCGCCAGCAGCCTCGGACAGGGGGCCCGAGAGACCCAGTACTTC. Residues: CASSLGQGARETQYF. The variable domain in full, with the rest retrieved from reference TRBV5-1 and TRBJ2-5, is KAGVTQTPRYLIKTRGQQVTLSCSPISGHRSVSWYQQTPGQGLQFLFEYFSETQRNKGNFPGRFSGRQFSNSRSEMNVSTLELGDSALYLCASSLGQGARETQYFGPGTRLLVL.

This CDR3 is CASTRGGGGTGNTIYF. CDR3 coding DNA: TGTGCCAGCACCCGAGGAGGGGGAGGCACTGGAAACACCATATATTTT. The rearrangement uses TRBV7-9 and TRBJ1-3, with a possible D match to TRBD1 (6 bases). V dropped 7 bases and J dropped 2 bases, with 18 bases sitting between them. Per germline, CDR1 SEHNR and CDR2 FQNEAQ (reference sequence). The CDR3 has 16 amino acids.

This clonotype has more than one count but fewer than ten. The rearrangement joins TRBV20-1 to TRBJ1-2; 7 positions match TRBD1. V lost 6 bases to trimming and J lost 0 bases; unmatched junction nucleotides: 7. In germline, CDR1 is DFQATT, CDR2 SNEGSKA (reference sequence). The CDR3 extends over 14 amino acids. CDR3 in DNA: TGCAGTGCGGTCCAGGGGGGATCTAACTATGGCTACACCTTC. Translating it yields CSAVQGGSNYGYTF.

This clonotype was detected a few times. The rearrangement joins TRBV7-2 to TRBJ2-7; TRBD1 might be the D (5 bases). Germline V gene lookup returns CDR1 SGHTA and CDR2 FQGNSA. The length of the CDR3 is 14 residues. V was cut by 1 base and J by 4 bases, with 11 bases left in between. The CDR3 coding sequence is TGTGCCAGCAGCTTAGTACAGGATTCATACGAGCAGTACTTC. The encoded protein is CASSLVQDSYEQYF.

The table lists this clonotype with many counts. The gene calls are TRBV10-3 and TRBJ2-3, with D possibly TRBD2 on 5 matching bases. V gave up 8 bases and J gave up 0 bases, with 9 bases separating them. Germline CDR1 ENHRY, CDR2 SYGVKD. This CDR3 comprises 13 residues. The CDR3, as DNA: TGTGCCATCGCCGGGGAGAGCACAGATACGCAGTATTTT. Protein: CAIAGESTDTQYF.

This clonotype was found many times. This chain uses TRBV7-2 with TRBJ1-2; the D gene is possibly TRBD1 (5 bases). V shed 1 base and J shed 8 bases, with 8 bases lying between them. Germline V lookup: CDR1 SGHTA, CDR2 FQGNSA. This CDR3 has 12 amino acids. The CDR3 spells CASSLGGAGYTF. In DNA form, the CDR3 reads TGTGCCAGCAGCTTAGGAGGGGCGGGCTACACCTTC.

CDR3 sequence (DNA): TGTGCCACCAGCAGACCGGACAGTCCGGAGCAGTACTTC. It codes for CATSRPDSPEQYF. The chain combines TRBV15 with TRBJ2-7; a weak D match, TRBD1 (6 bases). Germline V lookup: CDR1 LNHNV, CDR2 YYDKDF (reference sequence). The CDR3 runs to 13 residues. The V and J ends lost 2 bases and 7 bases respectively, with 12 bases between them. The full variable domain, completed using reference TRBV15 and TRBJ2-7, is DAMVIQNPRYQVTQFGKPVTLSCSQTLNHNVMYWYQQKSSQAPKLLFHYYDKDFNNEADTPDNFQSRRPNTSFCFLDIRSPGLGDTAMYLCATSRPDSPEQYFGPGTRLTVT.

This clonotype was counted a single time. CDR3 amino acids: CASSYGDRARNEQFF. CDR3 in DNA: TGTGCCAGTAGTTACGGGGACAGGGCGCGCAATGAGCAGTTCTTC. V is TRBV19 and J is TRBJ2-1, with TRBD1 matching over 9 bases. Per the germline V gene, CDR1 is LNHDA and CDR2 is SQIVND (reference sequence). V shed 5 bases, J shed 6 bases, and the junction held 8 bases outside the gene matches. This CDR3 has 15 amino acids.

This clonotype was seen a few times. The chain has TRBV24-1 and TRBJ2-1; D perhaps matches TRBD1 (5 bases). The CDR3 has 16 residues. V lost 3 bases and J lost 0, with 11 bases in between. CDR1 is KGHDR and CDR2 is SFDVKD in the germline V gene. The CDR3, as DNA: TGTGCCACCAGTGATCCAGACAGATCCTCCTACAATGAGCAGTTCTTC. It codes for CATSDPDRSSYNEQFF.

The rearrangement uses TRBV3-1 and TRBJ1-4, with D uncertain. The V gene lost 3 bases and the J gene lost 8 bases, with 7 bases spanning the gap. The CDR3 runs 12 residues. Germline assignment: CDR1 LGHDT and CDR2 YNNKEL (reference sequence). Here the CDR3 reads CASSHREEKLFF. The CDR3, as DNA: TGTGCCAGCAGCCATAGAGAGGAAAAACTGTTTTTT.

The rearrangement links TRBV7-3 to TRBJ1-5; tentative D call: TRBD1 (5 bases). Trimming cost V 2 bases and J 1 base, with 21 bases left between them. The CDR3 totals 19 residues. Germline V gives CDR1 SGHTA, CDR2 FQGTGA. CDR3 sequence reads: CASSLDSWGELRSNQPQHF. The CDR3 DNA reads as TGTGCCAGCAGCTTAGACAGTTGGGGAGAATTGAGGAGCAATCAGCCCCAGCATTTT. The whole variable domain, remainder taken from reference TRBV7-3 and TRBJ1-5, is GAGVSQTPSNKVTEKGKYVELRCDPISGHTALYWYRQSLGQGPEFLIYFQGTGAADDSGLPNDRFFAVRPEGSVSTLKIQRTERGDSAVYLCASSLDSWGELRSNQPQHFGDGTRLSIL.

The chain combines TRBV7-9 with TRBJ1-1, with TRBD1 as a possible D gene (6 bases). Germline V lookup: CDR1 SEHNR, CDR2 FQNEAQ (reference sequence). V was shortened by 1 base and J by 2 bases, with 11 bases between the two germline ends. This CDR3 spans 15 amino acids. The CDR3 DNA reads TGTGCCAGCAGCTTAGGGGGGGCCGGAAACACTGAAGCTTTCTTT. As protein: CASSLGGAGNTEAFF.

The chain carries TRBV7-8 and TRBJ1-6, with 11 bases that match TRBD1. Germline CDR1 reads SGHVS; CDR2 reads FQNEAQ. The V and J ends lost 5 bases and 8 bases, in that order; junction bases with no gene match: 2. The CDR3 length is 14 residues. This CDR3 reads CASSVGQGDSPLHF. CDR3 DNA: TGTGCCAGCAGCGTGGGACAGGGGGATTCACCCCTCCACTTT.

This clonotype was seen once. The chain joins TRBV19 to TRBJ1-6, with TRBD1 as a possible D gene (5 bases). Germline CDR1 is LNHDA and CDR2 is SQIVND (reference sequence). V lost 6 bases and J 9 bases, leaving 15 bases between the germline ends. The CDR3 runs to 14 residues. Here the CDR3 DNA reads TGTGCCAGTAGAACCGGGACCACTTCTTCACCCCTCCACTTT. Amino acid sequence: CASRTGTTSSPLHF.

As DNA, the CDR3 is TGTGCCAGCAGCTTGTCCGGCGGAAACGATGGCTACACCTTC. Translating gives CASSLSGGNDGYTF. The rearrangement joins TRBV7-3 to TRBJ1-2; D call uncertain. The CDR3 loop spans 14 amino acids. V lost 3 bases, J lost 6 bases, and 14 bases lay in between. CDR1 SGHTA and CDR2 FQGTGA come from the germline V gene.